A selection of T cell receptor beta chains follows, all from one sample in a study of glioma-infiltrating T cells. TCRdb passed the multiplex PCR reads through MiXCR, listing each CDR3 protein once. The data show fewer than 500,000 distinct CDR3 sequences, less than 50% seen once. The sample taken for sequencing was glioma tissue, nonneoplastic brain tissue, or PBMCs (not recorded which). The origin of the receptors is a human donor with low-grade glioma or glioblastoma, undergoing nonglioma brain surgery, or in good health (not recorded which). Both conserved end residues are part of each CDR3. The order of the fields is J gene, D gene, V gene, clone size, CDR3 DNA, CDR3 protein. The D gene is left open where the match is weak. A row's size may be missing; if present it is once, few, many or a size class.

TRBJ2-2 | TRBD2 | TRBV6-6 | few | TGTGCCAGCAGTTACGGTAGTCTAGCGGGAGCCTCCGGGGAGCTGTTTTTT | CASSYGSLAGASGELFF
TRBJ2-5 | TRBD2 | TRBV12-3/TRBV12-4 | - | TGTGCCAGCAGCCTCGGGACTAGCCAAGAGACCCAGTACTTC | CASSLGTSQETQYF
TRBJ1-2 | - | TRBV11-1 | few | TGTGCCAGCAGCTTAAGCCTGAGAGGGGCTAACTATGGCTACACCTTC | CASSLSLRGANYGYTF
TRBJ1-1 | - | TRBV27 | many | TGTGCCAGCAGTTTATCACCCCGACCCCCGGGGGACACTGAAGCTTTCTTT | CASSLSPRPPGDTEAFF
TRBJ2-6 | - | TRBV5-4 | - | TGTGCCAGCAGCTTGGGGAGGGGTTCCCTCTCTGGGGCCAACGTCCTGACTTTC | CASSLGRGSLSGANVLTF
TRBJ2-7 | - | TRBV4-1 | few | TGCGCCAGCAGCCATAGGGCTAGCGCAACCTACGAGCAGTACTTC | CASSHRASATYEQYF
TRBJ2-2 | - | TRBV10-2 | - | TGTGCCGCCCGTACTCGGAACACCGGGGAGCTGTTTTTT | CAARTRNTGELFF
TRBJ2-1 | TRBD2 | TRBV29-1 | once | TGCAGCGCCGCCCTAGCGGGAGGGCAGAATGAGCAGTTCTTC | CSAALAGGQNEQFF
TRBJ2-7 | TRBD1 | TRBV28 | - | TGTGCCAGCAGGCACCTCTACAGGGGTGCGTACGAGCAGTACTTC | CASRHLYRGAYEQYF
TRBJ2-7 | TRBD2 | TRBV6-1 | many | TGTGCCAGCAGTGGACTAGCGGGAGGGGACGAGCAGTACTTC | CASSGLAGGDEQYF
TRBJ1-2 | TRBD1 | TRBV7-9 | - | TGTGCCAGCAGCTTAGCGCCGGGACAGGGCTATGGCTACACCTTC | CASSLAPGQGYGYTF
TRBJ2-7 | - | TRBV6-1 | - | TGTGCCAGCAGGGGGGCTGCCTACGAGCAGTACTTC | CASRGAAYEQYF
TRBJ1-2 | - | TRBV5-1 | - | TGCGCCAGCAGCTTGAGAACCTTATCTGGCTACACCTTC | CASSLRTLSGYTF
TRBJ2-7 | TRBD2 | TRBV2 | few | TGTGCCAGCAGCCGACTAGCGGGGGCGTACGAGCAGTACTTC | CASSRLAGAYEQYF
TRBJ2-1 | - | TRBV28 | once | TGTGCCAGCAGCCGCCCCTCTGGGATCAATGAGCAGTTCTTC | CASSRPSGINEQFF
TRBJ2-2 | - | TRBV6-2/TRBV6-3 | - | TGTGCCAGCATTGGACTAACTTACACCGGGGAGCTGTTTTTT | CASIGLTYTGELFF
TRBJ2-7 | - | TRBV27 | many | TGTGCCAGCAGTCTAGGGGATCCCTACGAGCAGTACTTC | CASSLGDPYEQYF
TRBJ2-5 | - | TRBV27 | - | TGTTGCAGCAGTTTCTCGTGGACCCTCCAAGAGACCCAGTACTTC | CCSSFSWTLQETQYF
TRBJ2-3 | TRBD2 | TRBV27 | many | TGTGCCAGCAGTCCCTTACTAGCGGGCCGCACAGATACGCAGTATTTT | CASSPLLAGRTDTQYF
TRBJ2-1 | TRBD2 | TRBV20-1 | - | TGCAGTGCTAGACCGGTTAGCGGGAGAAAGAATGAGCAGTTCTTC | CSARPVSGRKNEQFF
TRBJ2-1 | TRBD2 | TRBV7-8 | few | TGTGCCAGCAGAAAACTAGCGGGAGCATACAATGAGCAGTTCTTC | CASRKLAGAYNEQFF
TRBJ2-7 | - | TRBV15 | - | TGTGCCCCCAGCAGAGTCCGGGACACCTACGAGCAGTACTTC | CAPSRVRDTYEQYF
TRBJ2-7 | - | TRBV20-1 | many | TGCAGTGCTAGCCCAAGTCTCTACGAGCAGTACTTC | CSASPSLYEQYF
TRBJ1-2 | - | TRBV20-1 | - | TGCAGTGCTAGGGACACCCTCCGGGGCCCCTATGGCTACACCTTC | CSARDTLRGPYGYTF
TRBJ1-1 | - | TRBV6-1 | few | TGTGCCAGCAGTGAAGCCCTCTGGGGGGAAGCTTTCTTT | CASSEALWGEAFF
TRBJ1-1 | - | TRBV20-1 | many | TGCAGTGCCTTGGACAGATTCACTGAAGCTTTCTTT | CSALDRFTEAFF
TRBJ2-3 | TRBD2 | TRBV10-3 | few | TGTGCCATCGGAGGGACTCGGGGGGGAGATACGCAGTATTTT | CAIGGTRGGDTQYF
TRBJ1-6 | - | TRBV6-2/TRBV6-3 | many | TGTGCCAGCACCCGGGATTTTAATTCACCCCTCCACTTT | CASTRDFNSPLHF
TRBJ1-1 | - | TRBV29-1 | - | TGCAGCGTTGCCCAGGGGACGAACACTGAAGCTTTCTTT | CSVAQGTNTEAFF
TRBJ2-1 | - | TRBV6-2/TRBV6-3 | many | TGTGCCAGCAGTCCCGGGACGAATAGGGATGAGCAGTTCTTC | CASSPGTNRDEQFF
TRBJ2-1 | - | TRBV6-2/TRBV6-3 | - | TGTGCCAGCAGTGGGCTGAGGCAGTGGGGTAGCTCCTACAATGAGCAGTTCTTC | CASSGLRQWGSSYNEQFF
TRBJ2-4 | TRBD2 | TRBV6-2/TRBV6-3 | many | TGTGCCAGCAGTTACTCCGCCGCTAGCGGAGACATTCAGTACTTC | CASSYSAASGDIQYF
TRBJ1-4 | - | TRBV28 | - | TGTGCCAGCAGTCCCCTCCCTAGGCCCTTGAATGAAAAACTGTTTTTT | CASSPLPRPLNEKLFF
TRBJ2-7 | - | TRBV28 | few | TGTGCCAGCAGTCTTAGGGGCCTCTGGGAGCAGTACTTC | CASSLRGLWEQYF
TRBJ2-3 | TRBD2 | TRBV20-1 | many | TGCAGTGCTAGAGGATCAGCGGGGGCGACCTCGCAGTATTTT | CSARGSAGATSQYF
TRBJ2-3 | TRBD2 | TRBV2 | - | TGTGCCAGCAGTGATGGTAGCGGGAGGGCCGGTACGCAGTATTTT | CASSDGSGRAGTQYF
TRBJ2-2 | - | TRBV20-1 | many | TGCAGTGCCAGAGATAAGTTTTGGAGGGACACCGGGGAGCTGTTTTTT | CSARDKFWRDTGELFF
TRBJ2-5 | - | TRBV14 | few | TGTGCCAGCAGCCAGGCGGCCTCCCGGACCCAGTACTTC | CASSQAASRTQYF
TRBJ2-3 | TRBD1 | TRBV20-1 | few | TGCAGTGCTCGGGGACAGGGCCCAGATACGCAGTATTTT | CSARGQGPDTQYF
TRBJ2-7 | TRBD2 | TRBV20-1 | few | TGCAGTGCTAGAGATCGGTTGGCGGGGACTAGCGGTGTCTACGAGCAGTACTTC | CSARDRLAGTSGVYEQYF
TRBJ2-1 | TRBD1 | TRBV20-1 | - | TGCAGTGCCCCGGGACAGTCCTCCTACGAGCAGTTCTTC | CSAPGQSSYEQFF
TRBJ2-7 | - | TRBV2 | - | TGTGCCAGCAGTGAATTGATGGGCCACGAGCAGTACTTC | CASSELMGHEQYF
TRBJ2-1 | - | TRBV28 | - | TGTGCCAGCAGTTTATCTGCCGGGGGCTCCCACAATGAGCAGTTCTTC | CASSLSAGGSHNEQFF
TRBJ1-1 | - | TRBV19 | - | TGTGCCAGTAGTATAGGCTCGCCTGCCGCTGAAGCTTTCTTT | CASSIGSPAAEAFF
TRBJ2-7 | - | TRBV7-9 | - | TGTGCCAGCAGCTTAGCGTCCAGTACCTACGAGCAGTACTTC | CASSLASSTYEQYF
TRBJ2-3 | TRBD2 | TRBV27 | many | TGTGCCAGCAGTCCCTCCGTAGCGGGAGTGGAGACAGATACGCAGTATTTT | CASSPSVAGVETDTQYF
TRBJ2-3 | - | TRBV20-1 | many | TGCAGTGCTAGAGTCCCCGCTCGGGATACGCAGTATTTT | CSARVPARDTQYF
TRBJ2-7 | - | TRBV4-2 | few | TGTGCCAGCAGCCAAGATCGGTCTACCTACGAGCAGTACTTC | CASSQDRSTYEQYF
TRBJ2-3 | TRBD2 | TRBV28 | many | TGTGCCAGCATCACTAGCGGGAGCCGCAACTACACAGATACGCAGTATTTT | CASITSGSRNYTDTQYF
TRBJ2-1 | - | TRBV7-9 | - | TGTGCCAGCAGGCCACTACTCTTCTCCTACAATGAGCAGTTCTTC | CASRPLLFSYNEQFF
TRBJ2-5 | TRBD1 | TRBV27 | - | TGTGCCAGCAGTTTAGGGCCGGGACAGCAAGAGACCCAGTACTTC | CASSLGPGQQETQYF
TRBJ2-3 | - | TRBV2 | - | TGTGCCAGAACCAGGGACAGCGGGACTAGCACAGATACGCAGTATTTT | CARTRDSGTSTDTQYF
TRBJ1-3 | TRBD1 | TRBV7-2 | many | TGTGCCAGCCGGAAGACAGGGGTCGACAACACCATATATTTT | CASRKTGVDNTIYF
TRBJ1-1 | - | TRBV20-1 | - | TGCAGTGCGCGGCGGGTCGTTTTGGACAGCCAAATGAGCGCTGAAGCTTTCTTT | CSARRVVLDSQMSAEAFF
TRBJ2-5 | - | TRBV6-5 | few | TGTGCCAGCAGGTACTCCGAGGAGACCCAGTACTTC | CASRYSEETQYF
TRBJ2-7 | - | TRBV10-3 | - | TGTGCCACCTTCGGGACGGAATCCTGCGAGCAGTACTTC | CATFGTESCEQYF
TRBJ2-7 | TRBD1 | TRBV20-1 | - | TGCAGTGTTAGAACGCCGGGACAGCTGACTTCGACGCGCTACGAGCAGTACTTC | CSVRTPGQLTSTRYEQYF
TRBJ2-1 | - | TRBV6-1 | few | TGTGCCATCAGGACCACAGGGTCCCCTTGGTATGAGCAGTTCTTC | CAIRTTGSPWYEQFF
TRBJ2-1 | - | TRBV4-2 | many | TGTGCCAGCAGCCAGGGGGCGGGAGAGACCTACAATGAGCAGTTCTTC | CASSQGAGETYNEQFF
TRBJ1-4 | - | TRBV6-1 | - | TGTGCCATCAGTGAATATAGGGGGGGTTCAACTAATGAAAAACTGTTTTTT | CAISEYRGGSTNEKLFF